Given below is one TCR beta chain in context. Its matching antigen is unknown. This specimen belongs to a study of PD-1 blockade in classical Hodgkin lymphoma. Every patient was affected by relapse after autologous stem cell transplantation, while exposure to brentuximab vedotin was not uniform. Overall study results and limits: Nothing has yet pinned down what causes the repertoire differences, possibly disease activity or prior therapy. Relapsed/refractory patients reportedly had lower baseline diversity than newly diagnosed patients.

The CDR3 is 15 residues long. In germline, CDR1 is SQVTM, CDR2 ANQGSEA. J lost 6 bases, V lost 1 base, and 5 bases had no gene match. Measured with immunoSEQ multiplex PCR; TCRdb has only the in-frame clones, and not every one. The sample lists 24,000 or so clones; about three quarters were seen once. The material was peripheral blood mononuclear cells (PBMCs), obtained before the second cycle of nivolumab. The chain links TRBV29-1 to TRBJ2-1; TRBD1 matches at 11 bases. This clonotype originated in a human donor with classical Hodgkin lymphoma. The CDR3 region has the DNA TGCAGCGTTGAAGGGACAGGGGGCAATCTCAATGAGCAGTTCTTC. It codes for CSVEGTGGNLNEQFF.